This is a list of T cell receptor beta chains from one sample in a study of shared clonotypes between healthy human individuals. The repertoire was sequenced with immunoSEQ multiplex PCR; TCRdb's copy has only in-frame clones and lacks some. The repertoire holds 2 million to 2.5 million clones, with approximately 96% as singletons. The sequenced sample was naive CD4+ T cells sorted from blood. The receptors originated from a young man in good health. Both conserved end residues are part of each CDR3. Each record gives: CDR3 protein, CDR3 DNA, clone size, J gene, D gene, V gene. D genes are given only for firm matches. Expanded clones get a size class; other rows say once, few or many, or leave the size out.

CDR3 protein: CASSFQGGVNQPQHF
CDR3 DNA: TGTGCCAGCAGTTTCCAGGGAGGGGTTAATCAGCCCCAGCATTTT
clone size: NA
J gene: TRBJ1-5
D gene: NA
V gene: TRBV28

CDR3 protein: CASSNTGLAEYEQYF
CDR3 DNA: TGTGCCAGCAGCAACACGGGACTAGCAGAATACGAGCAGTACTTC
clone size: NA
J gene: TRBJ2-7
D gene: TRBD2
V gene: TRBV5-4

CDR3 protein: CASSLIGSRGYEQYF
CDR3 DNA: TGTGCCAGCAGCTTAATAGGCAGTCGTGGGTACGAGCAGTACTTC
clone size: NA
J gene: TRBJ2-7
D gene: NA
V gene: TRBV11-2

CDR3 protein: CASRWGDRNTEAFF
CDR3 DNA: TGTGCCAGCAGGTGGGGGGACAGGAACACTGAAGCTTTCTTT
clone size: NA
J gene: TRBJ1-1
D gene: TRBD1
V gene: TRBV28

CDR3 protein: CASSAAALQETQYF
CDR3 DNA: TGTGCCAGCAGTGCGGCAGCTCTCCAAGAGACCCAGTACTTC
clone size: NA
J gene: TRBJ2-5
D gene: NA
V gene: TRBV6-1

CDR3 protein: CASSQDAGAQGNQPQHF
CDR3 DNA: TGTGCCAGCAGCCAAGATGCGGGGGCGCAGGGCAATCAGCCCCAGCATTTT
clone size: NA
J gene: TRBJ1-5
D gene: NA
V gene: TRBV4-2

CDR3 protein: CASSSRGTGELFF
CDR3 DNA: TGTGCCAGCAGCTCCCGGGGCACCGGGGAGCTGTTTTTT
clone size: NA
J gene: TRBJ2-2
D gene: NA
V gene: TRBV11-2

CDR3 protein: CASSPLGGSNYGYTF
CDR3 DNA: TGTGCCAGCTCACCCTTGGGCGGTTCGAACTATGGCTACACCTTC
clone size: NA
J gene: TRBJ1-2
D gene: NA
V gene: TRBV18

CDR3 protein: CASSARVGHADTQYF
CDR3 DNA: TGCGCCAGCAGTGCAAGGGTGGGGCACGCAGATACGCAGTATTTT
clone size: NA
J gene: TRBJ2-3
D gene: NA
V gene: TRBV10-1

CDR3 protein: CASSRTSVHEQFF
CDR3 DNA: TGTGCCAGCAGCCGGACTAGCGTGCATGAGCAGTTCTTC
clone size: NA
J gene: TRBJ2-1
D gene: TRBD2
V gene: TRBV7-2

CDR3 protein: CASRLRGPPNTGELFF
CDR3 DNA: TGCGCCAGCAGACTCCGGGGACCTCCGAACACCGGGGAGCTGTTTTTT
clone size: NA
J gene: TRBJ2-2
D gene: NA
V gene: TRBV4-3

CDR3 protein: CASSVLETGLSYNEQFF
CDR3 DNA: TGTGCCAGCAGTGTCTTAGAGACAGGGCTAAGCTACAATGAGCAGTTCTTC
clone size: NA
J gene: TRBJ2-1
D gene: TRBD1
V gene: TRBV25-1

CDR3 protein: CASSLAGPVSGNTIYF
CDR3 DNA: TGCGCCAGCAGCTTGGCCGGGCCGGTCTCTGGAAACACCATATATTTT
clone size: NA
J gene: TRBJ1-3
D gene: NA
V gene: TRBV5-1

CDR3 protein: CASSPGAKNIQYF
CDR3 DNA: TGTGCCAGCAGTCCAGGGGCCAAAAACATTCAGTACTTC
clone size: NA
J gene: TRBJ2-4
D gene: NA
V gene: TRBV6-5

CDR3 protein: CALRGASGSRTYQETQYF
CDR3 DNA: TGTGCCCTCCGCGGGGCTAGCGGGTCGAGAACGTACCAAGAGACCCAGTACTTC
clone size: NA
J gene: TRBJ2-5
D gene: TRBD2
V gene: TRBV2

CDR3 protein: CASSQEIGTPTDTQYF
CDR3 DNA: TGCGCCAGCAGCCAAGAGATAGGGACCCCCACAGATACGCAGTATTTT
clone size: NA
J gene: TRBJ2-3
D gene: NA
V gene: TRBV4-1

CDR3 protein: CASSYYRGYEQFF
CDR3 DNA: TGTGCCAGCAGTTACTATAGGGGGTATGAGCAGTTCTTC
clone size: NA
J gene: TRBJ2-1
D gene: NA
V gene: TRBV28

CDR3 protein: CASSGRRAPYEQYF
CDR3 DNA: TGCGCCAGCAGTGGTCGTAGGGCCCCCTACGAGCAGTACTTC
clone size: NA
J gene: TRBJ2-7
D gene: NA
V gene: TRBV10-1

CDR3 protein: CASSSGTFNTEAFF
CDR3 DNA: TGTGCCAGCAGCTCCGGGACATTTAACACTGAAGCTTTCTTT
clone size: NA
J gene: TRBJ1-1
D gene: NA
V gene: TRBV7-8

CDR3 protein: CASGRGPSYEQYF
CDR3 DNA: TGTGCCAGCGGGCGGGGGCCCTCCTACGAGCAGTACTTC
clone size: NA
J gene: TRBJ2-7
D gene: NA
V gene: TRBV6-5

CDR3 protein: CASSEGFSGNTIYF
CDR3 DNA: TGTGCCAGCAGTGAGGGATTTTCTGGAAACACCATATATTTT
clone size: NA
J gene: TRBJ1-3
D gene: NA
V gene: TRBV6-1

CDR3 protein: CASSGEAGPYEQYF
CDR3 DNA: TGTGCCAGCAGCGGCGAGGCAGGGCCCTACGAGCAGTACTTC
clone size: NA
J gene: TRBJ2-7
D gene: NA
V gene: TRBV2

CDR3 protein: CAWSVQGASNSPLHF
CDR3 DNA: TGTGCCTGGAGTGTGCAGGGGGCCTCTAATTCACCCCTCCACTTT
clone size: NA
J gene: TRBJ1-6
D gene: TRBD1
V gene: TRBV30

CDR3 protein: CASSLGGGLAEDEQFF
CDR3 DNA: TGTGCCAGCAGTTTAGGAGGGGGACTAGCGGAAGATGAGCAGTTCTTC
clone size: NA
J gene: TRBJ2-1
D gene: TRBD2
V gene: TRBV27

CDR3 protein: CASQKGGGRYEQYF
CDR3 DNA: TGTGCCAGCCAGAAGGGGGGAGGGCGGTACGAGCAGTACTTC
clone size: NA
J gene: TRBJ2-7
D gene: NA
V gene: TRBV15

CDR3 protein: CASSLDGGGVTGELFF
CDR3 DNA: TGCGCCAGCAGCTTGGACGGCGGGGGAGTCACCGGGGAGCTGTTTTTT
clone size: NA
J gene: TRBJ2-2
D gene: TRBD2
V gene: TRBV5-1

CDR3 protein: CASSLDDYGYTF
CDR3 DNA: TGCGCCAGCAGCTTAGATGACTATGGCTACACCTTC
clone size: NA
J gene: TRBJ1-2
D gene: NA
V gene: TRBV5-1

CDR3 protein: CAWNLGAGETQYF
CDR3 DNA: TGTGCCTGGAATCTGGGGGCAGGAGAGACCCAGTACTTC
clone size: NA
J gene: TRBJ2-5
D gene: NA
V gene: TRBV30

CDR3 protein: CAISESTTSTDTQYF
CDR3 DNA: TGTGCCATCAGTGAGTCGACAACTAGCACAGATACGCAGTATTTT
clone size: NA
J gene: TRBJ2-3
D gene: NA
V gene: TRBV10-3

CDR3 protein: CASSRTGGSYEQYF
CDR3 DNA: TGCGCCAGCAGCCGGACAGGGGGTTCCTACGAGCAGTACTTC
clone size: NA
J gene: TRBJ2-7
D gene: TRBD1
V gene: TRBV5-1

CDR3 protein: CASREGLIDSPLHF
CDR3 DNA: TGTGCCAGCAGAGAGGGGTTAATCGATTCACCCCTCCACTTT
clone size: NA
J gene: TRBJ1-6
D gene: NA
V gene: TRBV5-4

CDR3 protein: CASKGYLETQYF
CDR3 DNA: TGCGCCAGCAAAGGCTACCTTGAGACCCAGTACTTC
clone size: NA
J gene: TRBJ2-5
D gene: NA
V gene: TRBV10-2

CDR3 protein: CASSVTSGRRTDTQYF
CDR3 DNA: TGTGCCAGCAGTGTTACTAGCGGGAGAAGGACAGATACGCAGTATTTT
clone size: NA
J gene: TRBJ2-3
D gene: TRBD2
V gene: TRBV11-2

CDR3 protein: CASSHLGQGSYGYTF
CDR3 DNA: TGCGCCAGCAGCCACCTAGGACAGGGAAGTTATGGCTACACCTTC
clone size: NA
J gene: TRBJ1-2
D gene: TRBD1
V gene: TRBV4-3

CDR3 protein: CASSLDGDSNQPQHF
CDR3 DNA: TGCGCCAGCAGCTTGGACGGAGATAGCAATCAGCCCCAGCATTTT
clone size: few
J gene: TRBJ1-5
D gene: NA
V gene: TRBV5-1

CDR3 protein: CASSTDRLNTEAFF
CDR3 DNA: TGCGCCAGCAGCACGGACCGGTTGAACACTGAAGCTTTCTTT
clone size: NA
J gene: TRBJ1-1
D gene: NA
V gene: TRBV5-1

CDR3 protein: CASIKRQGMNTEAFF
CDR3 DNA: TGTGCCAGCATTAAGAGGCAGGGAATGAACACTGAAGCTTTCTTT
clone size: NA
J gene: TRBJ1-1
D gene: NA
V gene: TRBV6-6